This T cell receptor beta chain was identified during a study of T cells in Graves' hyperthyroidism and ophthalmopathy. Study conclusions and caveats: Most thyroid clonotypes that were expanded above 0.001 also turned up in blood. Patients with ophthalmopathy were separated from those with stable hyperthyroidism by a 13 V-J model.

There are many counts of this clonotype. The target antigen is unknown. RNA transcripts yielded amplified TCR beta CDR3 regions. HTBI primers drove first-round RT-PCR of the TCR CDR3. Each CDR3 protein is one row after TCRdb ran MiXCR on the multiplex PCR reads. Altogether a few hundred thousand distinct CDR3 sequences are present, around 16% being singletons, with the ten largest covering 2.5% to 4%. Germline CDR1 and CDR2: SGHAT and FQNNGV. V lost 5 bases to trimming and J lost 2 bases, with 16 bases between them. CDR3 length: 15 amino acids. Input material: blood. This clonotype was sampled from a woman in her 40s with Graves' ophthalmopathy. The chain links TRBV11-2 to TRBJ2-7; D may be TRBD1 (5 bases). CDR3 loop: CASSLTKDTTYEQYF. The CDR3 nucleotides are TGTGCCAGCAGCCTAACCAAGGACACCACCTACGAGCAGTACTTC.